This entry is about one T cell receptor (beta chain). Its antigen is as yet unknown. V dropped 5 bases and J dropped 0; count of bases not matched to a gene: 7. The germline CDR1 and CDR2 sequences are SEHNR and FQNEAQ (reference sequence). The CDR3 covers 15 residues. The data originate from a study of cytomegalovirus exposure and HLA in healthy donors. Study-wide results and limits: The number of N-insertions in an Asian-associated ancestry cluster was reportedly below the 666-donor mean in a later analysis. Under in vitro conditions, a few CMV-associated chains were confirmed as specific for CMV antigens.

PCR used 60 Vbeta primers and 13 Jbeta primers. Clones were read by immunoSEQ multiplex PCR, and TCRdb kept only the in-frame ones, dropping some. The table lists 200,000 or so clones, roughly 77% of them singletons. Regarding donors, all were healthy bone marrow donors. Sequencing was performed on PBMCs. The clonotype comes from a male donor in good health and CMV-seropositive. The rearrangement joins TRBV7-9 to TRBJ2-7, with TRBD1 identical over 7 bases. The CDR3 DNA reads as TGTGCCAGCAGCCCTCCGGGACAGAGCTCCTACGAGCAGTACTTC. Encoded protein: CASSPPGQSSYEQYF.